What follows are 2 T cell receptor beta chains derived from one specimen sequenced in a study of radiotherapy plus CTLA-4 blockade in lung cancer. The data were produced by immunoSEQ multiplex PCR, yet TCRdb's version contains in-frame clones alone and is incomplete. The table includes about 49,000 clones, approximately 79% detected once. The input for sequencing was peripheral blood, taken from a patient treated with radiotherapy plus ipilimumab. These receptors were taken from a human donor with non-small cell lung cancer who had stable disease on radiotherapy plus ipilimumab.

V is TRBV5-8 and J is TRBJ1-2; D is undetermined. The CDR3 is 12 amino acids. Trimming took off 4 bases at V and 3 bases at J, with 7 bases between the two ends. Looked up from germline, CDR1 is SGHTS and CDR2 is YDEGEE. CDR3: CASSIQDYGYTF. In DNA form, the CDR3 reads TGTGCCAGCAGCATACAAGACTATGGCTACACCTTC.

This clone appeared many times. The chain uses TRBV19 and TRBJ1-1; D is unclear. The length of the CDR3 is 14 residues. Trimming left V 6 bases short and J 0 bases short, with 11 bases between. Germline V gives CDR1 LNHDA, CDR2 SQIVND (reference sequence). CDR3 in amino acids: CASSRKGMNTEAFF. Here the CDR3 DNA reads TGTGCCAGTAGCAGGAAGGGCATGAACACTGAAGCTTTCTTT.